The entry that follows covers one T cell receptor (beta chain) sequence. Generated by immunoSEQ multiplex PCR, the TCRdb table keeps only in-frame clones and is missing some. The profile shows some 150,000 clones, nearly 80% of them singletons. The data belong to a study of blood T cell repertoires in COVID-19. Study information: In each case, the material was cDNA or gDNA derived from T cells, B-cell-depleted T cells, or PBMCs.

V trimming: 2 bases; J trimming: 4 bases; junction bases outside the gene matches: 6. The CDR3 totals 14 residues. Germline CDR1 and CDR2: GTSNPN and SVGIG (reference sequence). V and J are TRBV30 and TRBJ1-1; 8 bases are shared with TRBD1. The source of this sequence is a woman aged 45-65 years who had recovered from COVID-19. Sequencing input: PBMCs or T cells enriched from blood (not recorded which). The CDR3 coding sequence is TGTGCCTGGAGTCGGGACAGGAGCGGCACTGAAGCTTTCTTT. It yields the protein CAWSRDRSGTEAFF. Looking up the rest from reference TRBV30 and TRBJ1-1 gives the full variable domain: SQTIHQWPATLVQPVGSPLSLECTVEGTSNPNLYWYRQAAGRGLQLLFYSVGIGQISSEVPQNLSASRPQDRQFILSSKKLLLSDSGFYLCAWSRDRSGTEAFFGQGTRLTVV.